This TCR beta chain comes out of a study of Tregs in tolerant kidney transplant recipients. Study results and caveats: Expanding Tregs on activated donor B cells appeared to best identify donor-specific TCRbeta clones. Biological reproducibility was not directly addressed in this study.

Unstimulated regulatory T cells (CD4+CD25+CD127-), CD4+CD25- non-regulatory cells, CD4 and CD8 cells were FACS-sorted from thawed PBMCs. The protocol was immunoSEQ multiplex PCR, while the TCRdb copy is restricted to in-frame clones and leaves out a portion. The table records 200,000 to 300,000 clones, roughly 80% of them present only once. V was pared by 5 bases and J by 4 bases, with 11 bases between. CDR1 SGHAT and CDR2 FQNNGV come from the germline V gene. The CDR3 extends over 13 amino acids. This clone has a single count. What it binds is unknown. The chain employs TRBV11-2 and TRBJ1-1; D is undetermined. The material sequenced was CD4+ T cells from blood. This sequence was found in a human donor in good health. CDR3 bases: TGTGCCAGCAGCCCTAGCCGGGTCACTGAAGCTTTCTTT. Translated: CASSPSRVTEAFF.